This T cell receptor (beta chain) was sequenced for a study of blood T cell repertoires in COVID-19. As for the study in general: From the United States, Italy and Spain came samples of acute and convalescent COVID-19. The cDNA or gDNA used as material had been derived from T cells, B-cell-depleted T cells, or PBMCs.

As handled by the study authors: The authors estimated nucleated cell counts from reference gene primer amplification. The assay was immunoSEQ multiplex PCR, and TCRdb's table has in-frame clones only and misses some. V and J calls and clone size are as listed in that table; D and trimming were resolved from the DNA. Among some 220,000 clones, 80% to 85% were seen once, and the ten largest hold approximately 3%. The V gene's germline CDR1 is MGHRA and CDR2 YSYEKL. A total of 9 residues make up the CDR3, ends included. This clone was detected once. The conserved closing phenylalanine or tryptophan is absent in this CDR3, likely reflecting a read error. The DNA is omitted, as the CDR3 cannot be located on it reliably, and the CDR3 follows TCRdb's listing.

This sequence was found in a woman in her 30s who had recovered from COVID-19. This rearrangement joins TRBV4-1 to TRBJ1-4. Input material: peripheral blood. The CDR3: CASSHARAK.